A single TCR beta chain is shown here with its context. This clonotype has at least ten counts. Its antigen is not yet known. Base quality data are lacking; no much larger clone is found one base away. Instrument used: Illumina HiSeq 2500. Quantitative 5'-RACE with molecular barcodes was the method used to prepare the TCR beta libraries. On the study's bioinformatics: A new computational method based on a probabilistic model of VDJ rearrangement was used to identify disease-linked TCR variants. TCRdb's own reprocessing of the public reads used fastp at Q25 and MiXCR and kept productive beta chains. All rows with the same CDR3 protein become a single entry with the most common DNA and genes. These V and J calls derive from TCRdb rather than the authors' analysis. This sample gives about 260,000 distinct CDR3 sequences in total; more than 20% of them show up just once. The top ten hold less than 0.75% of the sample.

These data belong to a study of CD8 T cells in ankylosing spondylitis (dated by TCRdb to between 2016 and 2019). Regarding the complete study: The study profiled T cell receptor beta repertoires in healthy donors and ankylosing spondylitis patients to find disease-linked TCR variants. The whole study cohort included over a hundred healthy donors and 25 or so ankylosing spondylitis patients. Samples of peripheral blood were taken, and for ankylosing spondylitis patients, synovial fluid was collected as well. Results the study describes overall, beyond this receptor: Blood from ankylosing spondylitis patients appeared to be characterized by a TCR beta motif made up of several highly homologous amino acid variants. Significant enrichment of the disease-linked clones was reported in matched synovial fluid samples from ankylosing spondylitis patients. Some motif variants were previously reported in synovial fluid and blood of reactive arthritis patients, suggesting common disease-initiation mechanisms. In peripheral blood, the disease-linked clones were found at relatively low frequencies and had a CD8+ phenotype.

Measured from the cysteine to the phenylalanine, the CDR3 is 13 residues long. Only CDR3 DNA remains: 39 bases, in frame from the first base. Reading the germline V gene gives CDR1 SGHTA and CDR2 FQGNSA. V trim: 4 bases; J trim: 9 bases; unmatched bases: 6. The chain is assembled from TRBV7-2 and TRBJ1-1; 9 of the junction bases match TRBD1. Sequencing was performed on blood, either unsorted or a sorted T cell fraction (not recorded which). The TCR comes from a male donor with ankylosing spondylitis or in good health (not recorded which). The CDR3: CASSSPDRGKAFF. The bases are TGTGCCAGCAGCTCCCCGGACAGGGGAAAAGCTTTCTTT.